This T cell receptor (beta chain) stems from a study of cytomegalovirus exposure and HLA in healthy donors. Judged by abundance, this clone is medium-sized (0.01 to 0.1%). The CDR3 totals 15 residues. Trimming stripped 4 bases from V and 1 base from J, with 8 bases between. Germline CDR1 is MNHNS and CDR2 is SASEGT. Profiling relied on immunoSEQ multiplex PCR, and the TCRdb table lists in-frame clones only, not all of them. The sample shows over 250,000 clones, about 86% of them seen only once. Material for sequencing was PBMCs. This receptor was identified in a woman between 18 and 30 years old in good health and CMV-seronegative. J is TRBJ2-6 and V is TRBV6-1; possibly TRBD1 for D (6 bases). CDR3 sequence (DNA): TGTGCCAGCAGTGGGGACATGTCTGGGGCCAACGTCCTGACTTTC. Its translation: CASSGDMSGANVLTF.